The 21 T cell receptor beta chains below were found in one sample sequenced in a study of HIV-infected children after antiretroviral therapy interruption. A 3' RACE protocol on RNA, with unique molecular identifiers, produced the TCR library. TCRdb re-derived calls from the 3' RACE reads in MiXCR, one entry per CDR3 protein. The data hold some 51,000 distinct CDR3 sequences, with 4.3% observed a single time. Specified treatment: PENTA 11 planned treatment interruption arm or continuous ART arm. Sequencing was performed on CD45RA+ CD4+ T cells from PBMCs, pooled from several time points, taken from a donor given antiretroviral therapy, either interrupted or continuous. Subset described: naive CD4+ CD45RA+ CD45RO- T cells. Receptor source: a pool of human donors with HIV.

The sample holds many counts of this clonotype. This chain joins TRBV20-1 and TRBJ2-7; 8 bases map to TRBD2. Germline CDR1 DFQATT, CDR2 SNEGSKA (reference sequence). The CDR3 is 15 amino acids. J was trimmed by 3 bases and V by 0 bases; bases with no gene match: 7. CDR3 protein: CSARDSGTSGYEQYF. The CDR3 nucleotides are TGCAGTGCTAGAGATTCTGGTACTAGCGGCTACGAGCAGTACTTC.

This clonotype was observed a few times. The V and J genes are TRBV3-1 and TRBJ1-1; D remains ambiguous. The CDR3 is 14 residues long. V was shortened by 4 bases and J by 4 bases, with 13 bases between the two germline ends. Germline CDR1 reads LGHDT; CDR2 reads YNNKEL (reference sequence). DNA for the CDR3: TGTGCCAGCAGCCCTTCCCGGGCCGTCACTGAAGCTTTCTTT. This codes for CASSPSRAVTEAFF.

This clonotype was seen repeatedly, ten times or more. Here the CDR3 reads CATSEAGTGSYEQYF. In DNA form, the CDR3 reads TGTGCCACCAGTGAGGCCGGGACAGGGTCCTACGAGCAGTACTTC. The chain links TRBV24-1 to TRBJ2-7; the match to TRBD1 covers 9 bases. This CDR3 contains 15 residues. V shed 4 bases and J 1 base; nucleotides not matched to a gene: 4. In germline, CDR1 is KGHDR, CDR2 SFDVKD.

This clonotype showed up just a few times. The gene calls are TRBV3-1 and TRBJ2-7, with a tentative D call TRBD1 (6 bases). Germline lookup yields CDR1 LGHDT and CDR2 YNNKEL (reference sequence). V was trimmed by 6 bases and J by 7 bases, leaving 19 bases between them. The CDR3 extends over 14 amino acids. The CDR3 is CASRRFPGHPEQYF. Written as DNA, the CDR3 is TGTGCCAGCAGACGATTTCCGGGACATCCTGAGCAGTACTTC.

This clonotype was seen repeatedly, ten times or more. The chain links TRBV23-1 to TRBJ2-4; D unclear. TRBV23-1 has ORF status, its function being uncertain. V was cut by 5 bases and J by 8 bases, with 7 bases left in between. CDR3 length equals 11 residues. CDR3 sequence reads: CASSNTHIQYF. DNA for the CDR3: TGCGCCAGCAGTAACACTCACATTCAGTACTTC.

The table lists this clonotype with a few counts. The chain joins TRBV12-5 to TRBJ2-7, with D hard to call. This CDR3 is built from 14 residues. V dropped 1 base and J dropped 3 bases, with 10 bases sitting between them. CDR1 LGHNT and CDR2 FRNRAP come from the germline V gene. For the CDR3, the DNA is TGTGCTAGTGGTTTGGCAACGACGGGCTACGAGCAGTACTTC. Its protein product is CASGLATTGYEQYF.

Written as DNA, the CDR3 is TGTGCCAGCAGCCCCAGGGGGGGAGTCAAAAACATTCAGTACTTC. Protein product: CASSPRGGVKNIQYF. The chain combines TRBV28 with TRBJ2-4; the D gene could be TRBD1 or TRBD2 (7 bases each). This CDR3 is built from 15 residues. CDR1 and CDR2 (germline): MDHEN, SYDVKM. Trimming left V 6 bases short and J 3 bases short, with 15 bases between.

This clonotype was picked up many times. The chain joins TRBV12-3 or TRBV12-4 to TRBJ1-1, with a weak D call TRBD1 (6 bases). Trimming took 5 bases from V and 4 from J, leaving 23 bases between them. CDR3 length: 17 amino acids. CDR3 loop: CASSPTGRGAEGTEAFF. CDR3 sequence (DNA): TGTGCCAGCAGTCCGACGGGACGGGGGGCCGAGGGCACTGAAGCTTTCTTT.

This clonotype was detected many times. The chain has TRBV7-6 and TRBJ2-7, with a tentative D call TRBD1 (6 bases). The V and J ends lost 5 bases and 5 bases respectively, with 13 bases between them. The V gene's germline CDR1 is SGHVS and CDR2 FNYEAQ. The CDR3 runs 13 residues. The CDR3 coding sequence is TGTGCCAGCAGCCCGTGGGGGCTAAACGAGCAGTACTTC. This translates into CASSPWGLNEQYF.

The rearrangement uses TRBV20-1 and TRBJ2-1, with 8 bases lining up with TRBD2. V was clipped by 3 bases and J by 2 bases; unmatched bases: 6. Germline loops: CDR1 DFQATT, CDR2 SNEGSKA (reference sequence). This CDR3 has 15 amino acids. The CDR3 coding sequence is TGCAGTGCTAGGCTTAGCGGGGCCGCCTACAATGAGCAGTTCTTC. Amino acid sequence: CSARLSGAAYNEQFF.

This clonotype was observed at least ten times. The J gene is TRBJ2-7, the V gene TRBV11-2; the match to TRBD2 covers 10 bases. The CDR3 spans 15 residues. V dropped 8 bases and J dropped 0; count of bases not matched to a gene: 7. Germline V lookup: CDR1 SGHAT, CDR2 FQNNGV. The CDR3 DNA follows: TGTGCCAGCCATTTAGCGGGGGGACTCTCCTACGAGCAGTACTTC. Its translation is CASHLAGGLSYEQYF.

This clonotype was recorded many times. The V gene is TRBV10-3, the J gene TRBJ2-4; 9 bases align to TRBD1. Per germline, CDR1 ENHRY and CDR2 SYGVKD. The CDR3 consists of 18 residues. V shed 5 bases, J shed 0 bases, and the junction held 11 bases outside the gene matches. The CDR3 sequence is CAISPMGTGTLAKNIQYF. The CDR3 DNA sequence: TGTGCCATCAGTCCGATGGGGACAGGGACTCTAGCCAAAAACATTCAGTACTTC.

This clonotype was counted a few times. The rearrangement joins TRBV7-1 to TRBJ1-6; no clear D. Being an ORF, TRBV7-1 has a function that is uncertain. Trimming shortened V by 10 bases and J by 10 bases, and 17 bases separated the two germline ends. The CDR3 covers 13 residues. This chain's CDR3 is CATDLTGNSPLHF. DNA for the CDR3: TGTGCCACAGACCTTACGGGGAACTCACCCCTCCACTTT.

This clonotype has ten or more counts. The gene calls are TRBV11-2 and TRBJ2-3; 9 bases line up with TRBD1. Germline V gives CDR1 SGHAT, CDR2 FQNNGV. V shed 5 bases and J 8 bases; nucleotides not matched to a gene: 11. The CDR3 is 15 residues long. In nucleotides, the CDR3 is TGTGCCAGCAGCGGCCGAACAGGGGGCGCGGGTACGCAGTATTTT. Encoded protein: CASSGRTGGAGTQYF.

This clonotype was counted ten times or more. The chain employs TRBV5-1 and TRBJ2-3; a possible D gene is TRBD2 (7 bases). Per the germline V gene, CDR1 is SGHRS and CDR2 is YFSETQ. This CDR3 region has 15 residues. Trimming left V 4 bases short and J 3 bases short, with 15 bases between. CDR3 sequence reads: CASSGGGPKTDTQYF. As DNA, the CDR3 is TGCGCCAGCAGCGGGGGGGGGCCAAAGACAGATACGCAGTATTTT.

A few counts support this clonotype. V and J are TRBV20-1 and TRBJ2-1; 8 bases line up with TRBD2. Looked up from germline, CDR1 is DFQATT and CDR2 is SNEGSKA (reference sequence). J was trimmed by 8 bases and V by 0 bases; bases with no gene match: 9. This CDR3 has 15 residues. The chain's CDR3 is CSARDGTGGPHEQFF. The DNA of the CDR3 is TGCAGTGCTAGAGATGGCACGGGGGGGCCCCATGAGCAGTTCTTC.

In this sample, this clonotype turned up many times. The rearrangement uses TRBV11-2 and TRBJ2-1, with D unresolved. The CDR3 is 15 amino acids. V dropped 0 bases and J dropped 6 bases, with 12 bases sitting between them. Germline V CDR1 and CDR2: SGHAT, FQNNGV. The CDR3 DNA sequence: TGTGCCAGCAGCTTAGACCGGCTAGATCTCAATGAGCAGTTCTTC. Translating gives CASSLDRLDLNEQFF.

This clonotype was observed at least ten times. The chain combines TRBV24-1 with TRBJ1-5; 12 bases map to TRBD1. The CDR3 consists of 18 residues. J lost 0 bases, V lost 2 bases, and 4 bases had no gene match. The germline gives CDR1 KGHDR, CDR2 SFDVKD. The CDR3 spells CATSDSPGQGASNQPQHF. CDR3 nucleotide sequence: TGTGCCACCAGTGATTCTCCGGGACAGGGGGCTAGCAATCAGCCCCAGCATTTT.

There are a few counts of this clonotype. The CDR3 DNA sequence: TGTGCCAGCAGCTTAGTGACAGGGGTCACCGGGGAGCTGTTTTTT. It encodes CASSLVTGVTGELFF. The V gene is TRBV7-2, the J gene TRBJ2-2, with 8 bases identical to TRBD1. After removal of 1 base from V and 4 bases from J, the junction contained 2 bases not matched to a gene. The CDR3 length is 15 residues. In germline, CDR1 is SGHTA, CDR2 FQGNSA.

This clonotype was recorded many times. The V and J genes are TRBV20-1 and TRBJ2-6, with 7 bases lining up with TRBD1. The germline CDR1 and CDR2 sequences are DFQATT and SNEGSKA (reference sequence). Trimming removed 5 bases from V and 0 bases from J; junction bases left unmatched: 1. The CDR3 contains 14 residues. CDR3 in DNA: TGCAGTGCTTGGGACAGCTCTGGGGCCAACGTCCTGACTTTC. Translation: CSAWDSSGANVLTF.

This clonotype was seen many times. The chain couples TRBV4-3 to TRBJ2-7; 7 nucleotides line up with TRBD1. Germline assignment: CDR1 LGHNA and CDR2 YSLEER. This CDR3 comprises 17 residues. The J segment lost 5 bases and the V segment lost 4 bases, leaving 17 bases of the junction unmatched. DNA for the CDR3: TGCGCCAGCAGCCCGCGATACGGACAGGTGACTTCCCACGAGCAGTACTTC. Its protein is CASSPRYGQVTSHEQYF.